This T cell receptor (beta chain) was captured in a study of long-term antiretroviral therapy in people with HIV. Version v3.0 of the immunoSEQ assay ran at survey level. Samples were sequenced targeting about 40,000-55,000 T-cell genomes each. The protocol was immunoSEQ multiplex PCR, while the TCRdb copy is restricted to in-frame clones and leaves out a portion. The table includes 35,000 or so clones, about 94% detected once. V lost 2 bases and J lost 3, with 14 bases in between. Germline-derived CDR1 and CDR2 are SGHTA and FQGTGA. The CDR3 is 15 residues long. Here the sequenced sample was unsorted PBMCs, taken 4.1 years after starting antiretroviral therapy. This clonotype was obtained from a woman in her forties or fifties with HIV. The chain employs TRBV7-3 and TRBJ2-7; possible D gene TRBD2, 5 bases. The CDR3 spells CASSLDGKVNYEQYF. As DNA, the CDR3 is TGTGCCAGCAGCTTAGACGGGAAGGTAAACTACGAGCAGTACTTC. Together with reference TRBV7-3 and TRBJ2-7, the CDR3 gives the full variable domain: GAGVSQTPSNKVTEKGKYVELRCDPISGHTALYWYRQSLGQGPEFLIYFQGTGAADDSGLPNDRFFAVRPEGSVSTLKIQRTERGDSAVYLCASSLDGKVNYEQYFGPGTRLTVT.